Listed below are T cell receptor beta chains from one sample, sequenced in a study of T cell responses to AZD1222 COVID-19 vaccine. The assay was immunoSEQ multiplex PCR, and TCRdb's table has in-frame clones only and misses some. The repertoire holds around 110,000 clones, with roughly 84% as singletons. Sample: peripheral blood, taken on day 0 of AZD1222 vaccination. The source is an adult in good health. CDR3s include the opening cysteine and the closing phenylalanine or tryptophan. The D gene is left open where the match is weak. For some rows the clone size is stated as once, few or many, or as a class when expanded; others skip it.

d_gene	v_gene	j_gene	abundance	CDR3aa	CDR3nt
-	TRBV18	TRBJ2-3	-	CASSPNMPTPLASTDTQYF	TGTGCCAGCTCACCAAACATGCCTACTCCGTTGGCTAGCACAGATACGCAGTATTTT
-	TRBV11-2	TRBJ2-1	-	CASRVAGTSDNEQFF	TGTGCCAGCAGAGTAGCCGGGACCTCAGACAATGAGCAGTTCTTC
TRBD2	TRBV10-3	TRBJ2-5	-	CAISEVAGGKETQYF	TGTGCCATCAGTGAGGTAGCGGGTGGAAAAGAGACCCAGTACTTC
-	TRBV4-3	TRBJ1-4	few	CASSQDSWAPGEKLFF	TGCGCCAGCAGCCAAGATTCGTGGGCCCCCGGAGAAAAACTGTTTTTT
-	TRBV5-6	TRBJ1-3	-	CASSPLGRSSGNTIYF	TGTGCCAGCAGCCCTTTGGGCAGGAGCTCTGGAAACACCATATATTTT
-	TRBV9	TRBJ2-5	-	CASSATQDGETQYF	TGTGCCAGCAGCGCGACACAGGATGGGGAGACCCAGTACTTC
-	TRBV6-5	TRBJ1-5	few	CASSWGNADQPQHF	TGTGCCAGCAGCTGGGGGAACGCGGATCAGCCCCAGCATTTT
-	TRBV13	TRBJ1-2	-	CASSLTFNYGYTF	TGTGCCAGCAGCCTGACCTTTAACTATGGCTACACCTTC
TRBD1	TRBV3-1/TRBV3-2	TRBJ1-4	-	CASSQAGTGGGEKLFF	TGTGCCAGCAGCCAGGCCGGGACAGGGGGTGGGGAAAAACTGTTTTTT
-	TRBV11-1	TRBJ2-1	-	CASSLAGTPYNEQFF	TGTGCCAGCAGCTTAGCCGGGACTCCCTACAATGAGCAGTTCTTC
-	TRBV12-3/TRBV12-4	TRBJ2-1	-	CASTTGGGGEQFF	TGTGCCAGCACCACCGGGGGAGGGGGTGAGCAGTTCTTC
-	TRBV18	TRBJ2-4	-	CASSPRDTLAKNIQYF	TGTGCCAGCTCACCCCGGGACACCTTAGCCAAAAACATTCAGTACTTC
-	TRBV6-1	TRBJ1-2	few	CASSEAPQVMVGGYTF	TGTGCCAGCAGTGAAGCGCCGCAGGTTATGGTAGGTGGCTACACCTTC
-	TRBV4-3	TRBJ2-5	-	CASSLQPPGAGGQETQYF	TGCGCCAGCAGCCTACAACCTCCAGGGGCGGGTGGACAAGAGACCCAGTACTTC
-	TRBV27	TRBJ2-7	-	CASSFSRQGGSYEQYF	TGTGCCAGCAGTTTTTCACGGCAGGGGGGTTCCTACGAGCAGTACTTC
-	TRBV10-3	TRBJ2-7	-	CAISDLEPYEQYF	TGTGCCATCAGTGACCTAGAGCCCTACGAGCAGTACTTC
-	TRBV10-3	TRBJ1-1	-	CAISLRQANTEAFF	TGTGCCATCAGTCTTAGACAGGCCAACACTGAAGCTTTCTTT
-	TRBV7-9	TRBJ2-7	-	CASSSQGYEQYF	TGTGCCAGCAGCTCTCAGGGCTACGAGCAGTACTTC
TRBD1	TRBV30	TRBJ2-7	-	CGGQGASYEQYF	TGTGGTGGACAGGGGGCGTCCTACGAGCAGTACTTC
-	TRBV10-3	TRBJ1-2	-	CAISADSYGYTF	TGTGCCATCAGCGCCGACAGCTATGGCTACACCTTC
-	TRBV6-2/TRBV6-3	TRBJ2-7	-	CASSYSWTSYEQYF	TGTGCCAGCAGTTACTCCTGGACTTCCTACGAGCAGTACTTC
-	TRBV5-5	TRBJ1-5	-	CASSLTGQPQHF	TGTGCCAGCAGCTTGACAGGTCAGCCCCAGCATTTT
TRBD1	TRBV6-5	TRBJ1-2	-	CASSSPTGPFYGYTF	TGTGCCAGCAGTTCCCCGACAGGGCCCTTTTATGGCTACACCTTC
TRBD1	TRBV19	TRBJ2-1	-	CASSIMGQGYNEQFF	TGTGCCAGTAGTATTATGGGACAGGGATACAATGAGCAGTTCTTC
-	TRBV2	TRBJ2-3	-	CASRSQGDTQYF	TGTGCCAGCAGGTCACAGGGAGATACGCAGTATTTT
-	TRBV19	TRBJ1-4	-	CASSRSGAATNEKLFF	TGTGCCAGTTCACGCTCGGGGGCCGCAACTAATGAAAAACTGTTTTTT
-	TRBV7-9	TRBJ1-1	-	CASSPSGGTEAFF	TGTGCCAGCAGCCCCTCGGGGGGCACTGAAGCTTTCTTT
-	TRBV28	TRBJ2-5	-	CASSLVETQYF	TGTGCCAGCAGTTTAGTAGAGACCCAGTACTTC
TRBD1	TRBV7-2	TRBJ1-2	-	CASSLREGDRGAGYTF	TGTGCCAGCAGCCTGAGAGAGGGGGACAGGGGGGCTGGCTACACCTTC
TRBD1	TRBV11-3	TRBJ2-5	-	CASSLVTGETQYF	TGTGCCAGCAGCTTAGTGACAGGGGAGACCCAGTACTTC
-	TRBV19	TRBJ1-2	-	CASSMVYRARPNYGYTF	TGTGCCAGTAGTATGGTGTACAGGGCGCGACCTAACTATGGCTACACCTTC
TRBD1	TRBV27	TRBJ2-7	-	CASSQDRASYEQYF	TGTGCCAGCAGCCAGGACAGGGCTTCCTACGAGCAGTACTTC
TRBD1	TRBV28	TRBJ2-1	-	CASSLSPWTGGVNEQFF	TGTGCCAGCAGTTTATCCCCTTGGACAGGGGGAGTCAATGAGCAGTTCTTC
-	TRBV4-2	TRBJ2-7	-	CASSQVGRLYEQYF	TGTGCCAGCAGCCAAGTCGGCAGGCTCTACGAGCAGTACTTC
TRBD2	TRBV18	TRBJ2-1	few	CASSPKLAGGVNEQFF	TGTGCCAGCTCACCTAAACTAGCGGGAGGGGTCAATGAGCAGTTCTTC
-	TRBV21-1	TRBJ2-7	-	CASSKVRGQGRTYEQYF	TGTGCCAGCAGCAAAGTACGGGGCCAGGGACGAACCTACGAGCAGTACTTC
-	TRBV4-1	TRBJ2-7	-	CASSQFQVRSASTYEQYF	TGCGCCAGCAGCCAATTCCAGGTGAGGTCTGCTTCTACCTACGAGCAGTACTTC
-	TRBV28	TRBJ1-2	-	CASSYGFYGYTF	TGTGCCAGCAGTTATGGGTTCTATGGCTACACCTTC
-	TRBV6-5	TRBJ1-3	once	CASSLGTGNTIYF	TGTGCCAGCAGTTTAGGGACTGGAAACACCATATATTTT
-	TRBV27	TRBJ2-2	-	CASSQIGYSSLGELFF	TGTGCCAGCAGTCAGATTGGTTATTCCTCCCTCGGGGAGCTGTTTTTT
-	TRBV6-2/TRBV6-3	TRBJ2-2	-	CASSYNGIYTGELFF	TGTGCCAGCAGTTACAACGGGATTTACACCGGGGAGCTGTTTTTT
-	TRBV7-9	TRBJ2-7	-	CASSPNRVWQYF	TGTGCCAGCAGCCCGAACAGGGTATGGCAGTACTTC
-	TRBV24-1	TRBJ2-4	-	CATSGSTSTDIQYF	TGTGCCACCTCAGGTTCTACGTCGACGGACATTCAGTACTTC
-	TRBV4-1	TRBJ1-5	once	CASSQEGSLQHF	TGCGCCAGCAGCCAAGAAGGTAGCCTCCAGCATTTT
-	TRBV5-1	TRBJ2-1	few	CASRLGGSSYNEQFF	TGCGCCAGCAGACTCGGGGGAAGCTCCTACAATGAGCAGTTCTTC
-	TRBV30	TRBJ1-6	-	CAWSDSPSSYNSPLHF	TGTGCCTGGAGTGACAGCCCCAGCTCCTATAATTCACCCCTCCACTTT
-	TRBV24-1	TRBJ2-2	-	CATGLASNTGELFF	TGTGCCACCGGTCTAGCCTCGAACACCGGGGAGCTGTTTTTT
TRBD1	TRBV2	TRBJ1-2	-	CASRDRGGYGYTF	TGTGCCAGCCGAGACAGGGGTGGTTATGGCTACACCTTC
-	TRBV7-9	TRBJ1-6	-	CASSSPVSSYNSPLHF	TGTGCCAGCAGCTCCCCGGTCAGCTCCTATAATTCACCCCTCCACTTT
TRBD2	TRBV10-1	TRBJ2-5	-	CASTSGGTQETQYF	TGCGCCAGCACTAGCGGGGGGACCCAAGAGACCCAGTACTTC
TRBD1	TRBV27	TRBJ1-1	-	CASSLFGQGRAEAFF	TGTGCCAGCAGTTTATTTGGACAGGGGAGAGCTGAAGCTTTCTTT
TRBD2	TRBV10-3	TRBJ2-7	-	CAISGRSYEQYF	TGTGCCATTAGCGGGAGATCTTACGAGCAGTACTTC
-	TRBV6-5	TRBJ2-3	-	CASSRLYTDTQYF	TGTGCCAGCAGTCGACTGTACACAGATACGCAGTATTTT
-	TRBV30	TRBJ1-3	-	CAWSVVGRVGNTIYF	TGTGCCTGGAGTGTTGTGGGCAGGGTAGGAAACACCATATATTTT
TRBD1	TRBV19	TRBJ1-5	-	CASRGRGFNQPQHF	TGTGCCAGTAGAGGCAGGGGGTTCAATCAGCCCCAGCATTTT
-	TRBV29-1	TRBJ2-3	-	CSVEPRTDTQYF	TGCAGCGTTGAGCCGCGCACAGATACGCAGTATTTT
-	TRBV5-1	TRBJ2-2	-	CASSDTSTGELFF	TGCGCCAGCAGCGACACTAGCACCGGGGAGCTGTTTTTT
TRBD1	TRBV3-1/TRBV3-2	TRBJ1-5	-	CASSHPGQGSNQPQHF	TGTGCCAGCAGCCACCCGGGACAGGGTAGCAATCAGCCCCAGCATTTT
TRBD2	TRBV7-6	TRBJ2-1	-	CASSPTSGFFNEQFF	TGTGCCAGCAGCCCTACTAGCGGGTTTTTCAATGAGCAGTTCTTC
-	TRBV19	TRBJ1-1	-	CASSPQAGYTEAFF	TGTGCCAGTAGCCCCCAGGCAGGGTACACTGAAGCTTTCTTT